A selection of T cell receptor beta chains follows, all from one sample in a study of vaccination effects on CD4 cells after COVID-19. Sequenced by immunoSEQ multiplex PCR; TCRdb stores in-frame clones only, minus some. The sample has 45,000 to 70,000 clones, 75% to 85% seen once. Which antigens these TCRs recognize remains unknown. The source material was CD4+ T cells from PBMCs cultured with HIV peptides, sampled before COVID-19 vaccination. These receptors were collected from a human donor who had a prior SARS-CoV-2 infection. Each CDR3 is given with its conserved first and last residue. Each record gives: J gene, clone size, D gene, V gene, CDR3 protein, CDR3 DNA. D genes are given only for firm matches. Not all rows give a size; the values are once, few, many and, for expanded clones, a class.

TRBJ1-5	NA	TRBD1	TRBV10-3	CAISTGTGGNQPQHF	TGTGCCATCAGTACCGGGACAGGGGGCAATCAGCCCCAGCATTTT
TRBJ1-3	NA	NA	TRBV15	CATSRDQLNTIYF	TGTGCCACCAGCAGAGATCAACTAAACACCATATATTTT
TRBJ2-2	NA	TRBD1	TRBV7-2	CASSFRTGGYTGELFF	TGTGCCAGCAGCTTCCGGACAGGGGGTTACACCGGGGAGCTGTTTTTT
TRBJ2-5	NA	TRBD1	TRBV5-1	CASSFTGGDETQYF	TGCGCCAGCAGCTTTACAGGGGGCGATGAGACCCAGTACTTC
TRBJ2-1	few	TRBD2	TRBV7-3	CASSGERGNEQFF	TGTGCCAGCAGCGGGGAGCGGGGGAATGAGCAGTTCTTC
TRBJ2-7	NA	TRBD2	TRBV7-9	CASSLAGGYEQYF	TGTGCCAGCAGCTTAGCGGGGGGGTACGAGCAGTACTTC
TRBJ2-5	NA	NA	TRBV5-1	CASSLPVRFGETQYF	TGCGCCAGCAGCTTGCCCGTCAGATTTGGGGAGACCCAGTACTTC
TRBJ2-5	NA	NA	TRBV2	CASSDVARETQYF	TGTGCCAGCAGTGACGTTGCGAGGGAGACCCAGTACTTC
TRBJ2-5	NA	TRBD2	TRBV11-3	CASSRGGQETQYF	TGTGCCAGCAGCCGGGGGGGTCAAGAGACCCAGTACTTC
TRBJ1-4	NA	NA	TRBV18	CASSPPGGTNEKLFF	TGTGCCAGCTCACCCCCCGGCGGCACTAATGAAAAACTGTTTTTT
TRBJ2-7	NA	TRBD2	TRBV5-1	CASSPPGQSLAGGRYEQYF	TGCGCCAGCAGCCCCCCGGGACAATCCCTAGCGGGAGGGCGCTACGAGCAGTACTTC
TRBJ2-3	NA	NA	TRBV12-3/TRBV12-4	CASSLGDTQYF	TGTGCCAGCAGTTTAGGAGATACGCAGTATTTT
TRBJ2-3	few	NA	TRBV10-3	CAITSSGTDTQYF	TGTGCCATCACATCGTCTGGCACAGATACGCAGTATTTT
TRBJ1-1	NA	NA	TRBV18	CASSAEGGENTEAFF	TGTGCCAGCTCAGCCGAGGGGGGCGAGAACACTGAAGCTTTCTTT
TRBJ2-3	NA	NA	TRBV2	CASREILEATQYF	TGTGCCAGCAGAGAAATACTAGAAGCAACGCAGTATTTT
TRBJ2-1	NA	TRBD2	TRBV7-8	CASSLLAGAGGHPGIHEQFF	TGTGCCAGCAGCTTACTCGCTGGAGCGGGGGGCCACCCAGGGATACATGAGCAGTTCTTC
TRBJ2-2	NA	NA	TRBV30	CAWRGDRGLAAITGELFF	TGTGCCTGGAGGGGGGACAGGGGACTAGCGGCCATTACCGGGGAGCTGTTTTTT
TRBJ1-1	few	TRBD1	TRBV18	CASSLNRGKDTEAFF	TGTGCCAGCTCACTAAACAGGGGTAAGGACACTGAAGCTTTCTTT
TRBJ2-3	NA	NA	TRBV7-6	CASSLSGRTDTQYF	TGTGCCAGCAGCTTATCGGGCCGCACAGATACGCAGTATTTT
TRBJ2-2	few	NA	TRBV9	CASSVHHLTGELFF	TGTGCCAGCAGCGTCCACCACCTAACCGGGGAGCTGTTTTTT
TRBJ1-4	NA	TRBD1	TRBV5-1	CASSLTTGYNEKLFF	TGCGCCAGCAGCTTAACGACAGGGTATAATGAAAAACTGTTTTTT
TRBJ2-7	NA	NA	TRBV5-4	CASSLGGHSYEQYF	TGTGCCAGCAGCTTGGGGGGACACTCCTACGAGCAGTACTTC
TRBJ1-4	NA	NA	TRBV12-5	CASGLVWGEKLFF	TGTGCTAGTGGTTTGGTATGGGGAGAAAAACTGTTTTTT
TRBJ1-4	NA	NA	TRBV7-2	CASSLVWGEKLFF	TGTGCCAGCAGCTTAGTGTGGGGAGAAAAACTGTTTTTT
TRBJ2-1	NA	NA	TRBV11-1	CASSDAPSRRSNEQFF	TGTGCCAGCAGCGACGCCCCTAGCAGGAGGTCCAATGAGCAGTTCTTC
TRBJ2-4	NA	NA	TRBV21-1	CASSNSLAGLAKNIQYF	TGTGCCAGCAGCAATTCCCTAGCGGGGTTAGCCAAAAACATTCAGTACTTC
TRBJ2-3	once	TRBD2	TRBV11-3	CASSGRLAGVEDTQYF	TGTGCCAGCAGCGGGAGACTAGCGGGAGTGGAAGATACGCAGTATTTT
TRBJ1-2	NA	NA	TRBV2	CASRVQVYGYTF	TGTGCCAGCAGGGTACAGGTTTATGGCTACACCTTC